Below are 10 T cell receptor beta chains sequenced from a single sample in a study of regulatory T cells in long-lasting Graves disease. CDR3 regions were amplified by Arm-PCR using iRepertoire HTBI primers to build TCR beta libraries. TCRdb reanalysed the multiplex PCR reads using MiXCR and keeps one entry per CDR3 protein. The sample has hundreds of thousands of distinct CDR3 sequences; approximately 15% are singletons. The time point here: newly diagnosed GD, antithyroid drugs for less than 3 months. RNA extracted from PBMCs served as the sequencing template. This sample also belongs to another study, concerning T cells in Graves' hyperthyroidism and ophthalmopathy.

Here the sequenced sample was peripheral blood mononuclear cells (PBMCs), taken at new diagnosis, from a patient treated with antithyroid drugs. All receptors derive from a man in his forties with Graves disease.

This clonotype was detected a few times. This rearrangement joins TRBV6-1 to TRBJ2-5; 10 nucleotides line up with TRBD2. Germline CDR1 and CDR2: MNHNS and SASEGT. The V gene end was trimmed by 3 bases and the J gene end by 5 bases; junction bases not matched to a gene: 6. The CDR3 covers 15 residues. The DNA for the CDR3 is TGTGCCAGCAGTGACATCTTGACTAGCGGGGAGACCCAGTACTTC. This codes for CASSDILTSGETQYF.

Ten or more counts support this clonotype. Germline and junction disagree at one end, which may indicate a read error. The chain links TRBV7-2 to TRBJ2-4; D not certain. This CDR3 is 16 amino acids long. Per germline, CDR1 SGHTA and CDR2 FQGNSA. This chain's CDR3 is CASSPLPFPVIEVGGF. CDR3 nucleotide sequence: TGTGCCAGCAGCCCCCTCCCTTTCCCGGTGATCGAGGTCGGTGGCTTC. Together with reference TRBV7-2 and TRBJ2-4, the CDR3 gives the full variable domain: GAGVSQSPSNKVTEKGKDVELRCDPISGHTALYWYRQSLGQGLEFLIYFQGNSAPDKSGLPSDRFSAERTGGSVSTLTIQRTQQEDSAVYLCASSPLPFPVIEVGGFGAGTRLSVL.

This clonotype was seen at least ten times. The CDR3 reads CASSYPPGLAGTYEQYF. As DNA, the CDR3 is TGTGCCAGCAGTTACCCACCGGGACTAGCGGGAACCTACGAGCAGTACTTC. The chain links TRBV6-2 or TRBV6-3 to TRBJ2-7; 13 nucleotides agree with TRBD2. This CDR3 comprises 17 residues. Germline values: CDR1 MNHEY, CDR2 SVGEGT. Losses at the gene ends were 2 bases for V and 2 bases for J; bases not matched to a gene: 6.

This clonotype was recorded at least ten times. J is TRBJ1-5 and V is TRBV24-1; 9 bases match TRBD1. V trimming: 5 bases; J trimming: 5 bases; junction bases outside the gene matches: 0. The CDR3 runs to 13 residues. Germline CDR1 and CDR2: KGHDR and SFDVKD. The CDR3 protein is CATSGTGDQPQHF. The CDR3 nucleotides read TGTGCCACCAGTGGGACAGGGGATCAGCCCCAGCATTTT.

This clonotype has ten or more counts. The chain combines TRBV20-1 with TRBJ1-5, with 8 bases identical to TRBD1. The CDR3 extends over 14 amino acids. Trimming took 1 base from V and 7 from J; bases not matched to a gene: 6. The germline gives CDR1 DFQATT, CDR2 SNEGSKA (reference sequence). The CDR3 nucleotides read TGCAGTGCTAGAGGGCAGGGGGCATGGCAGCCCCAGCATTTT. It yields the protein CSARGQGAWQPQHF.

This clonotype occurred many times. J is TRBJ1-2 and V is TRBV7-2; D is perhaps TRBD1 (5 bases). Germline V gene lookup returns CDR1 SGHTA and CDR2 FQGNSA. The V and J ends lost 0 bases and 2 bases respectively, with 10 bases between them. CDR3 length: 15 amino acids. In nucleotides, the CDR3 is TGTGCCAGCAGCTTAGCATTAGGGACCAACTATGGCTACACCTTC. It translates to CASSLALGTNYGYTF.

This clonotype has a count of ten or more. The CDR3 loop reads CASSPTSGPSSYNSPLHF. The CDR3 nucleotides read TGTGCCAGCAGCCCCACCAGCGGGCCCAGCTCCTATAATTCACCCCTCCACTTT. The chain joins TRBV3-1 to TRBJ1-6; no reliable D call. The CDR3 contains 18 residues. Germline CDR1 reads LGHDT; CDR2 reads YNNKEL (reference sequence). The V gene lost 4 bases and the J gene lost 0 bases, with 16 bases spanning the gap.

This clonotype was recorded many times. This chain links TRBV2 with TRBJ2-5, with D perhaps matching TRBD1 or TRBD2 (5 bases each). The ends were cut back, 2 bases at V and 7 bases at J, with 14 bases in the middle. The CDR3 runs to 14 residues. Germline lookup yields CDR1 SNHLY and CDR2 FYNNEI. CDR3 protein: CASSERTRDGTQYF. CDR3 nucleotides: TGTGCCAGCAGTGAAAGGACACGGGACGGGACCCAGTACTTC.

This clonotype was observed at least ten times. The CDR3 loop reads CSGQGDRNTEAFF. CDR3 in DNA: TGCAGTGGTCAAGGGGACAGGAACACTGAAGCTTTCTTT. The chain employs TRBV20-1 and TRBJ1-1; 7 bases align to TRBD1. Germline values: CDR1 DFQATT, CDR2 SNEGSKA (reference sequence). The CDR3 is 13 residues long. Germline trimming cut 7 bases from V and 1 base from J; bases unmatched to any gene: 6.

The sample holds many counts of this clonotype. The gene calls are TRBV30 and TRBJ1-1, with D perhaps TRBD1 (5 bases). The V and J ends lost 2 bases and 11 bases respectively, with 18 bases between them. Germline V gene sequence: CDR1 GTSNPN, CDR2 SVGIG (reference sequence). The CDR3 contains 13 residues. CDR3 region: CAWSPEAPRGAFF. For the CDR3, the DNA is TGTGCCTGGAGTCCGGAGGCCCCCCGGGGGGCTTTCTTT.